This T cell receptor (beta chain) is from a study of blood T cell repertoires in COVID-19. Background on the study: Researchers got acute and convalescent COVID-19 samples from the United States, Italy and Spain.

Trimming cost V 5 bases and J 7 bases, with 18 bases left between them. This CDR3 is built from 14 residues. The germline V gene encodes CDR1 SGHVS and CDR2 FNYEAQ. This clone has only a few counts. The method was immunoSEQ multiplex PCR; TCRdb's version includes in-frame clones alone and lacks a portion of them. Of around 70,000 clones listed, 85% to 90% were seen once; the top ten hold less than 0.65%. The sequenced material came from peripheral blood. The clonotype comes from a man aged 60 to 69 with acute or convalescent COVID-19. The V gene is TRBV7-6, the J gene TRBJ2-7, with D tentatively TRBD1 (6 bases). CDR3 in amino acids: CASSNPGTTGEQYF. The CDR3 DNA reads TGTGCCAGCAGCAATCCCGGGACAACGGGGGAGCAGTACTTC.